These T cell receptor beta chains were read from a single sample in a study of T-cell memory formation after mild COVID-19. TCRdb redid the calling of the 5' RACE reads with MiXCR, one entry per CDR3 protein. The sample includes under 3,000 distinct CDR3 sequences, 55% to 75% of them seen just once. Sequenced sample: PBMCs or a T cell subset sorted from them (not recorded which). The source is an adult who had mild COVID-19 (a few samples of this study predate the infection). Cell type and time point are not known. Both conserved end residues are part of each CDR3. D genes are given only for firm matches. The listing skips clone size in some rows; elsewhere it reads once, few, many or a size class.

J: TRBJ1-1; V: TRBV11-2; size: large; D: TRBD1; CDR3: CASSLGTANTEAFF; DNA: TGTGCCAGCAGCTTGGGGACAGCGAACACTGAAGCTTTCTTT
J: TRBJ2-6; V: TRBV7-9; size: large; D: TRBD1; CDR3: CASSGGQGSRSGANVLTF; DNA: TGTGCCAGCAGCGGAGGACAGGGTTCCCGCTCTGGGGCCAACGTCCTGACTTTC
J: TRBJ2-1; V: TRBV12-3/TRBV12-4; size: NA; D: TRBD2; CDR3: CASSRLAGGRGDEQFF; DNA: TGTGCCAGCAGCCGACTAGCGGGAGGCAGGGGAGATGAGCAGTTCTTC
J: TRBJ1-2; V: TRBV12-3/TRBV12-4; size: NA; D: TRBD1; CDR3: CASSLDRQGLWGYTF; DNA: TGTGCCAGCAGTTTAGATCGACAGGGCTTGTGGGGCTACACCTTC
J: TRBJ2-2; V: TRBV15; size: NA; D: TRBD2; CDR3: CATSRDVEVLASGGTGELFF; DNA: TGTGCCACCAGCAGAGATGTAGAGGTGTTGGCTAGCGGGGGGACCGGGGAGCTGTTTTTT
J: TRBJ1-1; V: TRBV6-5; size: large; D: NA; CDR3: CASRKSGTEAFF; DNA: TGTGCCAGCAGAAAATCGGGTACTGAAGCTTTCTTT
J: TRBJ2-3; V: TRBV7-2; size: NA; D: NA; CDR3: CASSRPDTQYF; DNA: TGTGCCAGCAGCCGGCCAGATACGCAGTATTTT
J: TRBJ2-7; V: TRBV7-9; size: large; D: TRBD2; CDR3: CASSLASGIFHEQYF; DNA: TGTGCCAGCAGCTTAGCTAGCGGGATTTTCCACGAGCAGTACTTC
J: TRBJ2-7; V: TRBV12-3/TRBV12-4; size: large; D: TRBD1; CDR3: CASSVGQGEGYEQYF; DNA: TGTGCCAGCAGTGTGGGACAGGGGGAAGGTTACGAGCAGTACTTC
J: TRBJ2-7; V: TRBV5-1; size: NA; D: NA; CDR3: CASSQGLHYEQYF; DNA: TGCGCCAGCAGCCAGGGACTCCACTACGAGCAGTACTTC
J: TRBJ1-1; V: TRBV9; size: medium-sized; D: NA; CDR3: CASSPEVGTEAFF; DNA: TGTGCCAGCAGCCCAGAGGTAGGCACTGAAGCTTTCTTT
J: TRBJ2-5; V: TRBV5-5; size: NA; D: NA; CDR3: CASSLVGLETQYF; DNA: TGTGCCAGCAGCTTGGTGGGGCTGGAGACCCAGTACTTC
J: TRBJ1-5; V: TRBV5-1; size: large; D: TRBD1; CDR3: CASSPGGANNQPQHF; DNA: TGCGCCAGCAGTCCAGGGGGCGCGAACAATCAGCCCCAGCATTTT
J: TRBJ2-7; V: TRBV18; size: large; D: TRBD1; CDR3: CASSSTGVSEQYF; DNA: TGTGCCAGCTCATCAACAGGGGTTAGCGAGCAGTACTTC
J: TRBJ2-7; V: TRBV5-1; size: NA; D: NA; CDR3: CASSLRVEGYEQYF; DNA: TGCGCCAGCAGCTTACGGGTCGAGGGCTACGAGCAGTACTTC
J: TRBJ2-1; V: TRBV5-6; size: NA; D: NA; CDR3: CASSSYNEWFF; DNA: TGTGCCAGCAGCTCCTACAATGAGTGGTTCTTC
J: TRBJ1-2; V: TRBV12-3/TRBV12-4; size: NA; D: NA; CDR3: CASRDTALGGYTF; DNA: TGTGCCAGCAGGGACACCGCCCTAGGTGGCTACACCTTC
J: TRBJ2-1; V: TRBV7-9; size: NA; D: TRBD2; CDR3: CASSFGTSGDEQFF; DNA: TGTGCCAGCAGCTTTGGAACTAGCGGGGACGAGCAGTTCTTC
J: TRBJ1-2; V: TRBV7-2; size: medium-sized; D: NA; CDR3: CASSFQAGRYGYTF; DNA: TGTGCCAGCAGCTTTCAGGCAGGGCGCTATGGCTACACCTTC
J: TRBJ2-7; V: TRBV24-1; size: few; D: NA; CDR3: CATSDSGTPGEQYF; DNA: TGTGCCACCAGTGACTCCGGGACTCCGGGGGAGCAGTACTTC
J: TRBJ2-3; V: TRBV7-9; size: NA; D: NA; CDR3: CASSLASAFGDTQYF; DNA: TGTGCCAGCAGCTTAGCGAGCGCTTTTGGAGATACGCAGTATTTT
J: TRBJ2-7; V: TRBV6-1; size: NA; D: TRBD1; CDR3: CASSTGGGYEQYF; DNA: TGTGCCAGCAGTACAGGGGGCGGCTACGAGCAGTACTTC
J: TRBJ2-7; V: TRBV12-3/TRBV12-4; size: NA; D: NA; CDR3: CASSPGTATYEQYF; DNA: TGTGCCAGCAGTCCCGGGACGGCCACCTACGAGCAGTACTTC
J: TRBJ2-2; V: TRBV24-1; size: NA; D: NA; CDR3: CATSDLGRQNTGELFF; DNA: TGTGCCACCAGTGATTTAGGCAGACAGAACACCGGGGAGCTGTTTTTT
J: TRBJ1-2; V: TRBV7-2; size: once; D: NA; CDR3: CASSLGLSPSSWGYTF; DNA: TGTGCCAGCAGCTTAGGTCTCAGTCCGTCTTCATGGGGCTACACCTTC
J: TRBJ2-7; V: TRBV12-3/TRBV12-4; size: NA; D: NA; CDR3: CASSATSYEQYF; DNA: TGTGCCAGCAGTGCGACTAGTTACGAGCAGTACTTC
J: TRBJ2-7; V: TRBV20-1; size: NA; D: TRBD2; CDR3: CSAPTLLAGTYEQYF; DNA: TGCAGTGCGCCGACACTCCTAGCGGGGACCTACGAGCAGTACTTC
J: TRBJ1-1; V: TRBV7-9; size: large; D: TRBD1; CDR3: CASSARQGWSEAFF; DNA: TGTGCCAGCAGCGCGAGACAGGGTTGGTCTGAAGCTTTCTTT
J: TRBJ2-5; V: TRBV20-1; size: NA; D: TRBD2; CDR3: CSARDPLGGGGETQYF; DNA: TGCAGTGCTAGAGATCCCCTCGGCGGGGGGGGAGAGACCCAGTACTTC
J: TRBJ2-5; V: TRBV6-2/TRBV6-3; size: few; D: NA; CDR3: CASSYDSRETQYF; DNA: TGTGCCAGCAGTTACGACAGCCGAGAGACCCAGTACTTC
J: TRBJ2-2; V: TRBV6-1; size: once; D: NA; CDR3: CASVEGNTGELFF; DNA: TGTGCCAGCGTGGAGGGGAACACCGGGGAGCTGTTTTTT
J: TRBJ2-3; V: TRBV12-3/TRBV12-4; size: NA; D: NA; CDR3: CASSRTRGTDTQYF; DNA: TGTGCCAGCAGTCGGACTCGCGGCACAGATACGCAGTATTTT
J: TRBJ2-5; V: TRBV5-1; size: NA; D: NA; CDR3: CASSLSRGSQETQYF; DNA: TGCGCCAGCAGCTTGTCCAGGGGAAGCCAAGAGACCCAGTACTTC
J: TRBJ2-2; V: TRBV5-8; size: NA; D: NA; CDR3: CASRPWAGGPGELFF; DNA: TGTGCCAGCAGGCCTTGGGCTGGGGGCCCCGGGGAGCTGTTTTTT
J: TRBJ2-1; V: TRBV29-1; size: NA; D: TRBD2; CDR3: CSVAPGSGSSYNEQFF; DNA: TGCAGCGTCGCGCCCGGAAGCGGGAGCTCCTACAATGAGCAGTTCTTC
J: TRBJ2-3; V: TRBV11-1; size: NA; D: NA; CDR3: CASAQTDTQYF; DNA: TGTGCCAGCGCCCAGACAGATACGCAGTATTTT
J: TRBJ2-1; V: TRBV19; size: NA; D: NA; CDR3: CASRRKGNEQFF; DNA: TGTGCCAGTAGACGGAAGGGCAATGAGCAGTTCTTC
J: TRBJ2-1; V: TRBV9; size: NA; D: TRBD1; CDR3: CASSATGGPYNEQFF; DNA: TGTGCCAGCAGCGCAACAGGGGGCCCCTACAATGAGCAGTTCTTC
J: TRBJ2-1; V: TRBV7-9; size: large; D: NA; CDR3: CASSLLKQFF; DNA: TGTGCCAGCAGCTTATTGAAGCAGTTCTTC
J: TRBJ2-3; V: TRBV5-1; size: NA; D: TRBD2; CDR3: CASSLSLAGGSTDTQYF; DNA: TGCGCCAGCAGCCTATCACTAGCGGGGGGGAGCACAGATACGCAGTATTTT
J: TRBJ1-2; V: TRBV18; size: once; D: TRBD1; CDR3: CASSPGTGGNYGYTF; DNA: TGTGCCAGCTCACCCGGGACAGGTGGAAACTATGGCTACACCTTC
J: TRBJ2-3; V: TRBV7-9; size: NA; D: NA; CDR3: CASSLALKDTQYF; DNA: TGTGCCAGCAGCTTAGCGTTGAAAGATACGCAGTATTTT
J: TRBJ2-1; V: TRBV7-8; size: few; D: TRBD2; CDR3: CASSFGTSVLISQFF; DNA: TGTGCCAGCAGCTTCGGGACTAGCGTCTTGATCTCCCAGTTCTTC
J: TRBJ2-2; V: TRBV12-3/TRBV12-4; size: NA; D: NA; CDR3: CASTHLRNINTGELFF; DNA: TGTGCCAGCACACACCTTCGGAACATCAACACCGGGGAGCTGTTTTTT
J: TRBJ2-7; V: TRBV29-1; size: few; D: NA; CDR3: CSVAVVSYEQYF; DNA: TGCAGCGTTGCTGTGGTCTCCTACGAGCAGTACTTC
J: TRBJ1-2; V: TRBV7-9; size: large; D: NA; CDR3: CASSSDSYGYTF; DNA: TGTGCCAGCAGCTCGGACAGCTATGGCTACACCTTC
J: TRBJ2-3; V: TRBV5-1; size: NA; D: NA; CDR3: CASRGPGTTDTQYF; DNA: TGCGCCAGCAGAGGCCCGGGTACCACAGATACGCAGTATTTT
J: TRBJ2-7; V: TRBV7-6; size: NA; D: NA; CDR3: CASSSSGDEQYF; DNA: TGTGCCAGCAGCTCCTCCGGGGACGAGCAGTACTTC
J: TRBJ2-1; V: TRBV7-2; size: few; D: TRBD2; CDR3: CASSLGLAGGNEQFF; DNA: TGTGCCAGCAGCTTAGGACTAGCGGGGGGCAATGAGCAGTTCTTC
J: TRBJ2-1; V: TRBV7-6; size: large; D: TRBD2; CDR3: CASSFRREGRTEQFF; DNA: TGTGCCAGCAGCTTCCGGCGGGAGGGAAGGACTGAGCAGTTCTTC
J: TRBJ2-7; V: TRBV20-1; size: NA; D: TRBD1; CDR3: CSARDQTGPTYEQYF; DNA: TGCAGTGCTAGAGACCAGACAGGGCCAACCTACGAGCAGTACTTC
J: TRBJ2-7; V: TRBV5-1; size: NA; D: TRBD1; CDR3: CASSLVPPDRAYSYEQYF; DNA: TGCGCCAGCAGCTTGGTTCCTCCGGACAGGGCCTACTCCTACGAGCAGTACTTC
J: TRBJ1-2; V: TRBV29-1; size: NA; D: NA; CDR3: CSVVFLRGTRGYTF; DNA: TGCAGCGTTGTGTTCTTGAGGGGGACGAGAGGCTACACCTTC
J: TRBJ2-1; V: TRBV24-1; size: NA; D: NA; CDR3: CATSDQRSYNEQFF; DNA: TGTGCCACCAGTGATCAGCGCTCCTACAATGAGCAGTTCTTC
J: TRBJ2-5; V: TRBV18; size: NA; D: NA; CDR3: CASSPSSGGGQETQYF; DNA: TGTGCCAGCTCGCCCTCTTCGGGGGGCGGACAAGAGACCCAGTACTTC
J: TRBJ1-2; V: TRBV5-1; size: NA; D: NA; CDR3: CASSPGRTLNYGYTF; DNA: TGCGCCAGCAGCCCGGGACGGACCCTTAACTATGGCTACACCTTC
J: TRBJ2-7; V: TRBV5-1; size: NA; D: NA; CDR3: CASSSGTLNSYEQYF; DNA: TGCGCCAGCAGCTCCGGGACTTTAAACTCCTACGAGCAGTACTTC
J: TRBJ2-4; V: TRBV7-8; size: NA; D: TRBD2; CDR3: CASRSKERGHKNIQYF; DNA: TGTGCCAGCAGGTCGAAGGAGCGGGGGCACAAAAACATTCAGTACTTC